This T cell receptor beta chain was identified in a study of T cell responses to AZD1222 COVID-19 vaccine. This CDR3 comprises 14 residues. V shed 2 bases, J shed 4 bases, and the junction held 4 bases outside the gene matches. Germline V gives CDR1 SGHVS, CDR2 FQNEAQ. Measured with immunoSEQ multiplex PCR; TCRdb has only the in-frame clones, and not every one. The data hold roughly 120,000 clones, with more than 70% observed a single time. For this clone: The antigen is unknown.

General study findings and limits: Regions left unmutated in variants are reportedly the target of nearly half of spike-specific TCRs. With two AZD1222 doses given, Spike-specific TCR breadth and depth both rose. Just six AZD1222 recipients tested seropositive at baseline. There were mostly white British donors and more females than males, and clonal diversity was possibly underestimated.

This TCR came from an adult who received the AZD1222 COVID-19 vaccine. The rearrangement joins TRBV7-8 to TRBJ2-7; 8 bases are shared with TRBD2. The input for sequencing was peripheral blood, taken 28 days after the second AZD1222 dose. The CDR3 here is CASSLPSGSYEQYF. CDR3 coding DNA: TGTGCCAGCAGCTTACCTAGCGGGTCTTACGAGCAGTACTTC.